The clone carrying this TCR beta chain has just a few counts. TCRdb analysed the 5' RACE reads with MiXCR anew, one entry per CDR3 protein. The table has 65,000 to 70,000 distinct CDR3 sequences, 11% seen once. The data were obtained in a study of early T cells in non-severe SARS-CoV-2 infection. V lost 2 bases and J lost 3; bases outside the gene matches: 5. The CDR3 is 16 amino acids. Germline V gene lookup returns CDR1 SGHRS and CDR2 YFSETQ. The receptor was derived from an adult who was a healthcare worker with PCR-confirmed SARS-CoV-2 infection or an uninfected control (not recorded which). The V and J genes are TRBV5-1 and TRBJ2-1; TRBD2 agrees at 10 bases. The sequenced sample was whole blood. The CDR3 DNA sequence: TGCGCCAGCAGCTTCCGAGGACTAGCGGACTACAATGAGCAGTTCTTC. This encodes CASSFRGLADYNEQFF. Drawing the rest from reference TRBV5-1 and TRBJ2-1, the complete variable domain is KAGVTQTPRYLIKTRGQQVTLSCSPISGHRSVSWYQQTPGQGLQFLFEYFSETQRNKGNFPGRFSGRQFSNSRSEMNVSTLELGDSALYLCASSFRGLADYNEQFFGPGTRLTVL.